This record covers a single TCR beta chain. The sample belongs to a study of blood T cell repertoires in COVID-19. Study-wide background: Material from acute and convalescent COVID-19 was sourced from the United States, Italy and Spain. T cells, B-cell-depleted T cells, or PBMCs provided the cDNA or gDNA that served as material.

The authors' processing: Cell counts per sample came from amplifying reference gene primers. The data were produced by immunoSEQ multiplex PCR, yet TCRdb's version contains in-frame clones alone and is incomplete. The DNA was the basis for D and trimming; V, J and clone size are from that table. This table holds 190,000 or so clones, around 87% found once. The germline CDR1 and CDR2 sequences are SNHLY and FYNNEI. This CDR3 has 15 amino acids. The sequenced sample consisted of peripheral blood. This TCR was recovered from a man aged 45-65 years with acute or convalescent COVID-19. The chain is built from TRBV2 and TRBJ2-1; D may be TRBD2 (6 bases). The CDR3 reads CSDLKEGLSYNEQFF. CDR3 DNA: TGTTCTGATCTAAAGGAGGGCCTTTCCTACAATGAGCAGTTCTTC.